The subject of this entry is one TCR beta chain. Its cognate antigen is unknown. The trim removed 1 base at V and 6 bases at J, leaving 8 bases unmatched. This CDR3 is 16 amino acids long. Germline V gene lookup returns CDR1 MDHEN and CDR2 SYDVKM. This entry comes from a study of T cell repertoires in cytomegalovirus infection. TCRdb fed the reads into MiXCR, producing one record per CDR3 protein. The sample lists about half a million distinct CDR3 sequences; about 44% were seen once. The receptor's source is a human donor in good health (CMV status not recorded). Some clones in this sample may be carry-over from other donors' samples. The sample consisted of cultured PBMCs, taken from culture after CMV antigen stimulation. The chain joins TRBV28 to TRBJ1-5; TRBD1 matches at 8 bases. CDR3 coding DNA: TGTGCCAGCAGTTTATACAGGGGGGATCTCGGTCAGCCCCAGCATTTT. This sequence encodes CASSLYRGDLGQPQHF.